The present TCR beta chain was sequenced within a study of blood T cell repertoires in COVID-19. Whole-study context: Sites across the United States, Italy and Spain contributed samples from acute and convalescent COVID-19. PBMCs, B-cell-depleted T cells, or T cells were the source of the cDNA or gDNA that made up the material.

As originally analysed: Estimates of nucleated cell counts were drawn from the amplification of reference gene primers. The table came from immunoSEQ multiplex PCR; TCRdb's copy has only in-frame clones and leaves some out. V and J calls and clone size are given by that table; D and trimming were obtained from the DNA. The sample shows a few hundred thousand clones, more than 70% of them seen only once. This clone appeared once. Trimming took off 7 bases at V and 7 bases at J, with 14 bases between the two ends. Germline CDR1 is SNHLY and CDR2 is FYNNEI. The CDR3 sequence is 14 residues long. The receptor comes from a woman between 45 and 60 years old with acute or convalescent COVID-19. The chain employs TRBV2 and TRBJ1-6; D may be TRBD1 (6 bases). Sequences were obtained from peripheral blood. This CDR3 is CASTEGGTNSPLHF. CDR3 nucleotides: TGTGCCAGCACCGAAGGGGGAACAAATTCACCCCTCCACTTT. The full variable domain, its missing parts supplied by reference TRBV2 and TRBJ1-6, is EPEVTQTPSHQVTQMGQEVILRCVPISNHLYFYWYRQILGQKVEFLVSFYNNEISEKSEIFDDQFSVERPDGSNFTLKIRSTKLEDSAMYFCASTEGGTNSPLHFGNGTRLTVT.